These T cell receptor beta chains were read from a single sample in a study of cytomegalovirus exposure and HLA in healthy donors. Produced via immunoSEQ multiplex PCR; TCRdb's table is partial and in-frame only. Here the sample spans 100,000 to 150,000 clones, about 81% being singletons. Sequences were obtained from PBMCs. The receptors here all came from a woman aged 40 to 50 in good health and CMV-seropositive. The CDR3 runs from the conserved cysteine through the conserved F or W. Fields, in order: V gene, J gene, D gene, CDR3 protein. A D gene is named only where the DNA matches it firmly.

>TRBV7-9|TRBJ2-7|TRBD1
CASSRGTGGAGAYEQYF
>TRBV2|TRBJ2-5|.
CASRLPVPADGRIGTQYF
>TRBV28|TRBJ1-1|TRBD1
CASSPGTGGDTEAFF
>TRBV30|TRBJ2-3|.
CACVPSGQTTSTDTQYF
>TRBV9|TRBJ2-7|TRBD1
CASSHSGGRGDEQYF
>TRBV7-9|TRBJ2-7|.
CASSLDAKQYF
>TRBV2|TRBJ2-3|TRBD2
CASSVGSGGGDTQYF
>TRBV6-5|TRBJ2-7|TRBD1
CASRRQGDNEQYF
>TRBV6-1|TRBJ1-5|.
CASVEGGINQPQHF
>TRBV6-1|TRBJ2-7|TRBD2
CASSDDGLAGLNEQYF
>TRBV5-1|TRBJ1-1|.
CASSETGTPTEAFF
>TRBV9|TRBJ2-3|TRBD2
CASSEGASGGDTQYF
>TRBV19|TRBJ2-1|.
CASSIVAGGEQFF
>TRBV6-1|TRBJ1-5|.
CASKSMGGPQHF
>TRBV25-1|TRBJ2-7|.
CASSDIPRGHYSYEQYF
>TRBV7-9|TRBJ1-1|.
CASSPDSLRAFF
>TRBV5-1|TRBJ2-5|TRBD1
CASSQGTVPSQYF
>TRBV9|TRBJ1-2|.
CASSVKVTGFYGYTF
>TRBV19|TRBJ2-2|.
CASSILVTGELFF
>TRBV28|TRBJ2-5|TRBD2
CASSPTRRELETQYF
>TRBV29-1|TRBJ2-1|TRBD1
CSAEGQINEQFF
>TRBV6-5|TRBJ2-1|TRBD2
CASSSGLAGIHEQFF
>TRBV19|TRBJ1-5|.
CASRPPGQRNQPQHF
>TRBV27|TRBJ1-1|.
CASSLSRDTEAFF
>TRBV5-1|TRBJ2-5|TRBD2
CASSRTRGAETQYF